The clone carrying this T cell receptor beta chain was picked up many times. Its antigen is not known. One entry per CDR3 protein results from TCRdb running MiXCR on the 5' RACE reads. Of about 690,000 distinct CDR3 sequences listed, around 6% are singletons. These data are taken from a study of identical twins. V lost 4 bases, J lost 3 bases, and 12 bases lay in between. This CDR3 has 13 residues. From germline, CDR1 is SQVTM and CDR2 ANQGSEA. Overall study results and limits: Models predicted too little out-of-frame TCR alpha sharing in monozygotic twins.

The TCR originated in a man younger than 30 in good health. Sequencing was carried out using naive T cells sorted from blood. The chain carries TRBV29-1 and TRBJ1-1; D gene unclear. CDR3: CSVGPSSDTEAFF. In nucleotides, the CDR3 is TGCAGCGTTGGCCCCAGTTCGGACACTGAAGCTTTCTTT.